The rows below give T cell receptor beta chains drawn from one sample of a study of T cell responses to AZD1222 COVID-19 vaccine. Repertoires were generated with immunoSEQ multiplex PCR, while TCRdb's copy carries only in-frame clones and drops some. The table lists about 190,000 clones, approximately 87% of them singletons. This sample comprised peripheral blood, obtained on day 0 of MenACWY control vaccination. These receptors came from an adult in good health. Each CDR3 is given with its conserved first and last residue. D genes are given only for firm matches. Expanded clones get a size class; other rows say once, few or many, or leave the size out.

j_call clone_size v_call d_call cdr3_nt cdr3_aa
TRBJ2-7 . TRBV5-1 TRBD2 TGCGCCAGCGCTACACTTTTGACTAGCGGGTCCCACGAGCAGTACTTC CASATLLTSGSHEQYF
TRBJ2-1 . TRBV5-1 TRBD1 TGCGCCAGCAGCTGGGACAGGGGTAACAATGAGCAGTTCTTC CASSWDRGNNEQFF
TRBJ2-2 few TRBV29-1 . TGCAGCGTTCCTACAGGGACGCGTACCGGGGAGCTGTTTTTT CSVPTGTRTGELFF
TRBJ2-1 . TRBV3-1/TRBV3-2 . TGTGCCAGCAGCCCCCCGTTGCGGAGCTCCTACAATGAGCAGTTCTTC CASSPPLRSSYNEQFF
TRBJ1-2 . TRBV5-5 . TGTGCCAGCAGCCCCGATATCTCTGTAGGGGGTTATGGCTACACCTTC CASSPDISVGGYGYTF
TRBJ2-2 once TRBV3-1/TRBV3-2 . TGTGCCAGCAGCCTAGTCGGGGAGCTGTTTTTT CASSLVGELFF
TRBJ2-3 . TRBV6-2/TRBV6-3 TRBD2 TGTGCCAGCAGTTACTCACACGCGGGAGATTCTACAGGTACAGATACGCAGTATTTT CASSYSHAGDSTGTDTQYF
TRBJ2-1 once TRBV27 . TGTGCCAGCAGTTTACAGGGGTTCCACAATGAGCAGTTCTTC CASSLQGFHNEQFF
TRBJ1-1 . TRBV20-1 . TGCAGTGCTTCGGGGATGGCTTTCTTT CSASGMAFF
TRBJ2-1 . TRBV28 . TGTGCCAGCAGTTTGGGCTATGAGCAGTTCTTC CASSLGYEQFF
TRBJ2-7 . TRBV7-8 TRBD1 TGTGCCAGCAGCTGGGACAGCTCCTACGAGCAGTACTTC CASSWDSSYEQYF
TRBJ1-2 . TRBV28 . TGTGCCAGCAGTTTAGAGGCAGGGAACTATGGCTACACCTTC CASSLEAGNYGYTF
TRBJ2-5 . TRBV5-1 TRBD2 TGCGCCAGCACCGCTTCTGGACTAGCGGGAGGGGGAGAGACCCAGTACTTC CASTASGLAGGGETQYF
TRBJ2-1 . TRBV6-6 . TGTGCCAGCAGTTACGGAGGGGTCTACAATGAGCAGTTCTTC CASSYGGVYNEQFF
TRBJ1-2 . TRBV5-4 . TGTGCCAGCAGCCCGGGGGGGGAGCCGCGCTATGGCTACACCTTC CASSPGGEPRYGYTF
TRBJ2-7 . TRBV5-3 . TGTGCCAGACGGGGACATCACTCCTACGAGCAGTACTTC CARRGHHSYEQYF
TRBJ2-3 . TRBV24-1 . TGTGCCACAGACACCTGGGGAACAGATACGCAGTATTTT CATDTWGTDTQYF
TRBJ1-5 . TRBV7-8 . TGTGCCAGCAGCTTAGGGTGGAATCAGCCCCAGCATTTT CASSLGWNQPQHF
TRBJ2-5 . TRBV11-2 . TGTGCCAGCAGCTTAGATCAAGAGACCCAGTACTTC CASSLDQETQYF
TRBJ1-1 . TRBV28 . TGTGCCAGCACCCGGACAGTTCTGCCCCCCGAAGCTTTCTTT CASTRTVLPPEAFF
TRBJ2-7 . TRBV28 TRBD2 TGTGCCAGCAGGACCCTTATAGCGGGGAGGAACGAGCAGTACTTC CASRTLIAGRNEQYF
TRBJ2-5 . TRBV5-1 . TGCGCCAGCAGCTTCGGCGGACCACAAGAGACCCAGTACTTC CASSFGGPQETQYF